This entry describes one TCR beta chain. Its antigen is undetermined. These data are taken from a study of CD8 T cells in Susac syndrome. Study results and caveats: It was acknowledged by the study that relatively few individuals were included in its TCR sequencing and HLA analysis.

The CDR3 length is 15 residues. V was cut by 1 base and J by 0 bases, with 9 bases left in between. RNA amounts of about 0.5 to 1 ug underwent reverse transcription with random hexamers. An immunoSEQ multiplex PCR amplified TCR beta CDR3 over 54 Vbeta and 13 Jbeta. From the immunoSEQ multiplex PCR reads, TCRdb called clonotypes with MiXCR, one entry per CDR3 protein. The sample consists of some 120,000 distinct CDR3 sequences, around 95% of them appearing once. The TCR originated in a human donor with Susac syndrome. V usage is TRBV12-3 or TRBV12-4 and J usage is TRBJ1-2; tentatively, D is TRBD1 (6 bases). The sample comprised CD8+ T cells from PBMCs. CDR3 residues: CASSLGTDPNYGYTF. The CDR3, as DNA: TGTGCCAGCAGTTTAGGGACAGACCCTAACTATGGCTACACCTTC.